This T cell receptor beta chain is drawn from a study of shared clonotypes between healthy human individuals. The table came from immunoSEQ multiplex PCR; TCRdb's copy has only in-frame clones and leaves some out. The profile shows some 2 million clones, 85% to 95% of them singletons. General study results and limits: The represented genetic and exposure-history diversity was limited by the small number of donors. Only blood was sampled; tissue repertoires likely differ.

V dropped 0 bases and J dropped 7 bases, with 11 bases sitting between them. This CDR3 has 15 amino acids. CDR1 and CDR2 (germline): SGHKS, YYEKEE (reference sequence). Subsets obtained from CD4+ cells comprised CD45RA+ naive and CD45RA-negative memory cells. This clone was detected a few times. Its antigen is currently unknown. The sample taken for sequencing was naive CD4+ T cells sorted from blood. As for subset: CD45RA+ positively selected. V gene TRBV5-5 combines with J gene TRBJ1-6; D not certain. The receptor was isolated from a young man in good health. For the CDR3, the DNA is TGTGCCAGCAGCTTGGGCCAGTCGAACAATTCACCCCTCCACTTT. Protein: CASSLGQSNNSPLHF.